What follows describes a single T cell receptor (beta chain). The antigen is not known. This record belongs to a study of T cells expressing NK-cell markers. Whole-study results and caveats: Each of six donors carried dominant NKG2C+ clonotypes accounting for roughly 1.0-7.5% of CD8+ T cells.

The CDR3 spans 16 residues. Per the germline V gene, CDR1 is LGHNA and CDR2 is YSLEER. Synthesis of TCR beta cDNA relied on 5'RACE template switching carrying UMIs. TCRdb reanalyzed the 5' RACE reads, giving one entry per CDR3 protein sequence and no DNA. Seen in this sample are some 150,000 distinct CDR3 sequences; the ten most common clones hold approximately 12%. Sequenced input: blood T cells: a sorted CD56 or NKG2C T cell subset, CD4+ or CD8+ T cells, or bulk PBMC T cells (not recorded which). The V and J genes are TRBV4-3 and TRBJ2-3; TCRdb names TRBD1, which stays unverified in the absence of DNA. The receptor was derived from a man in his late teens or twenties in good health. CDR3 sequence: CASSQDDGGGTDTQYF.